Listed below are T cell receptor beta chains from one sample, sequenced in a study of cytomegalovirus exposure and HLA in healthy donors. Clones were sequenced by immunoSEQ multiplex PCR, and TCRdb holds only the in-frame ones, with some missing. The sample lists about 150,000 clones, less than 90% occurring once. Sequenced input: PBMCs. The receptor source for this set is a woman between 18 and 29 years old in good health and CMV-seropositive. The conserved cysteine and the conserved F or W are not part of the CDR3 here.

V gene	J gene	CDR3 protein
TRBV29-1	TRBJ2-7	SVVGQGLYEQY
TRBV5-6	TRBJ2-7	ASSSQLGLAGHEQY
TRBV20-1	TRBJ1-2	SASRGVGYT
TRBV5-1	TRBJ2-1	ASSVILAGVTNEQF
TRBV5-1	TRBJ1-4	ASSSELGGSTNEKLF
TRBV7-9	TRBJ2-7	ASSSDRGTYEQY
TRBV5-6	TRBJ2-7	ASSFGTGTSEQY
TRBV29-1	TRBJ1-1	SLRGQGSEAF
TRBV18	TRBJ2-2	ASSPNSVRNTGELF
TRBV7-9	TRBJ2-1	ASSLDRGRNEQF
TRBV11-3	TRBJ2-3	ASSLAGASTDTQY
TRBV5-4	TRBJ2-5	ASSGTGQETQY
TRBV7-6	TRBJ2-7	ASSKDRVGEQY
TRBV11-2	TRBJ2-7	ASSYIQWEAT
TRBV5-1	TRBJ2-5	ASSPGTSGSPRRETQY
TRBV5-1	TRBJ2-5	ASSRGTAQETQY
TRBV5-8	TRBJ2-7	ASSLYYEQY
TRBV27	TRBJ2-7	ASSFVRGHEQY
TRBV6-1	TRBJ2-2	ASSGLAGGPGELF
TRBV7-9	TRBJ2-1	ASSPSGISYNEQF
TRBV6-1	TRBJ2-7	ASIRGSSYEQY
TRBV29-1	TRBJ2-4	SCTGAKNIQY
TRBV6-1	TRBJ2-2	ASKGGRSTGELF
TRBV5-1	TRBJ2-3	ASSRLASTDTQY
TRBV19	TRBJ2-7	ASSMVLAGKYEQY
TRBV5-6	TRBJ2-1	ASSSLPTSGRNEQF